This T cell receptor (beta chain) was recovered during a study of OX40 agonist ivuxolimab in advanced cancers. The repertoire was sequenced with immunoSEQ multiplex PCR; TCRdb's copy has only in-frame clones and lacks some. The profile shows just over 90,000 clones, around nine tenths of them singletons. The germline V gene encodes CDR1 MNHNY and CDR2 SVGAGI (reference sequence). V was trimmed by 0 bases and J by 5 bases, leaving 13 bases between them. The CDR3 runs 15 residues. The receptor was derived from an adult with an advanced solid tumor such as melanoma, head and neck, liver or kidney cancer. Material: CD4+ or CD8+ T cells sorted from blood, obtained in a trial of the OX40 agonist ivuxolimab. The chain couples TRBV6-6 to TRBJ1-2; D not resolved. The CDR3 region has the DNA TGTGCCAGCAGTTACTCGGAAACGGCGGTGTATGGCTACACCTTC. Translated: CASSYSETAVYGYTF.